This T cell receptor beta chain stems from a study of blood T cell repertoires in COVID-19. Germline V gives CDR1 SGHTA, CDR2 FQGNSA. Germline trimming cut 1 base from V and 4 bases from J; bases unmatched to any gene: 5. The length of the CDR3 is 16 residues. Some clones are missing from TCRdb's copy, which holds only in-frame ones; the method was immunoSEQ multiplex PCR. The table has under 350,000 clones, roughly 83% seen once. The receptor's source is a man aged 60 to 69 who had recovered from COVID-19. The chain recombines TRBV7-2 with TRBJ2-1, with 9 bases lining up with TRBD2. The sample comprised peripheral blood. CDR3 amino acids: CASSLVRGGRYNEQFF. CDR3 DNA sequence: TGTGCCAGCAGCTTAGTGCGGGGGGGAAGGTACAATGAGCAGTTCTTC. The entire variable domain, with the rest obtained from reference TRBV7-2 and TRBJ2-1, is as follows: GAGVSQSPSNKVTEKGKDVELRCDPISGHTALYWYRQSLGQGLEFLIYFQGNSAPDKSGLPSDRFSAERTGGSVSTLTIQRTQQEDSAVYLCASSLVRGGRYNEQFFGPGTRLTVL.